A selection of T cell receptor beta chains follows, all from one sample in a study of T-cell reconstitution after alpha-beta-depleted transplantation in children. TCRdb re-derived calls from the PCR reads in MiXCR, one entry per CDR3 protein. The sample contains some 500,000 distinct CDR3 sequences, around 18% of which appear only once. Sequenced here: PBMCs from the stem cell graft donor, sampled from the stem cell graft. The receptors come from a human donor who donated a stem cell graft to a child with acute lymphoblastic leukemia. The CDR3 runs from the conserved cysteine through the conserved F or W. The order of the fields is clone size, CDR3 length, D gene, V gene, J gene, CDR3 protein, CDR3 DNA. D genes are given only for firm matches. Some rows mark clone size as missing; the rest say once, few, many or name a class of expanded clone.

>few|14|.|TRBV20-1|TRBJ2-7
CSARDPGPVYEQYF
TGCAGTGCTAGAGATCCGGGTCCGGTCTACGAGCAGTACTTC
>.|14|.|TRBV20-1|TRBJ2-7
CSGGWVGRAHEQYF
TGCAGTGGGGGGTGGGTAGGCAGGGCCCACGAGCAGTACTTC
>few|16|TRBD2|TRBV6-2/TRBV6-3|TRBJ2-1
CASKGPGLAGTPEQFF
TGTGCCAGCAAAGGTCCGGGACTAGCGGGGACTCCCGAGCAGTTCTTC
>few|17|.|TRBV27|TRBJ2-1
CASSLFAASSPYNEQFF
TGTGCCAGCAGTCTCTTCGCAGCCTCTTCCCCCTACAATGAGCAGTTCTTC
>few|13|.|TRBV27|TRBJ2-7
CASSFANSYEQYF
TGTGCCAGCAGTTTTGCCAACTCCTACGAGCAGTACTTC
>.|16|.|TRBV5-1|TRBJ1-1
CASSLVGGPLNTEAFF
TGCGCCAGCAGCTTGGTGGGGGGCCCCCTGAACACTGAAGCTTTCTTT
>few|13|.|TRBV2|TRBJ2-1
CASSVASGIEQFF
TGTGCCAGCAGTGTGGCTTCAGGGATTGAGCAGTTCTTC
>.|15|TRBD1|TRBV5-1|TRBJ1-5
CASSLEGQINQPQHF
TGCGCCAGCAGCTTGGAGGGACAGATCAATCAGCCCCAGCATTTT
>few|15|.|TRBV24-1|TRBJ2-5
CATSDSWGPQETQYF
TGTGCCACCAGTGATAGTTGGGGTCCCCAAGAGACCCAGTACTTC
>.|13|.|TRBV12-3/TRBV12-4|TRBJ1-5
CASSPSSRQPQHF
TGTGCCAGCAGCCCCTCGTCCCGTCAGCCCCAGCATTTT
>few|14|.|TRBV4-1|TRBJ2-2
CASSQGGYTGELFF
TGCGCCAGCAGCCAAGGGGGCTACACCGGGGAGCTGTTTTTT
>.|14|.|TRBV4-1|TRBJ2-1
CASSQGGDYNEQFF
TGCGCCAGCAGCCAAGGAGGGGACTACAATGAGCAGTTCTTC
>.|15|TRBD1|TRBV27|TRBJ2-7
CASSLYRGRDYEQYF
TGTGCCAGCAGTTTATACAGGGGGCGCGACTACGAGCAGTACTTC
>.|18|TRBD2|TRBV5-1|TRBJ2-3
CASSRHRDSGSLTDTQYF
TGCGCCAGCAGCCGCCATCGGGATAGCGGGAGTTTAACAGATACGCAGTATTTT
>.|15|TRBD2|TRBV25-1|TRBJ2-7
CASNGLAGGRHEQYF
TGTGCCAGCAATGGACTAGCGGGAGGCCGGCACGAGCAGTACTTC